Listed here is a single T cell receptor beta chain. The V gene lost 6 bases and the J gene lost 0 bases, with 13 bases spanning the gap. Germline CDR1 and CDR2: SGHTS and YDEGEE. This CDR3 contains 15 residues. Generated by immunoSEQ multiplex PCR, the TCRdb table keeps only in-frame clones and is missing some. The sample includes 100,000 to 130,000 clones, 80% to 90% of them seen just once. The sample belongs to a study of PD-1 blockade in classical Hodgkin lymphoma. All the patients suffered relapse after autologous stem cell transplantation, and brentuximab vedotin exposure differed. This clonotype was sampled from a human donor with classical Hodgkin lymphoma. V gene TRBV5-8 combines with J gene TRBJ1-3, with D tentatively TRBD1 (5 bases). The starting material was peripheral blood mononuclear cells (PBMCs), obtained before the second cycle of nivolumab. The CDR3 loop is CASTRGTASGNTIYF. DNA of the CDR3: TGTGCCAGCACCCGAGGGACCGCCTCTGGAAACACCATATATTTT.